This T cell receptor (beta chain) was recovered during a study of blood T cell repertoires in COVID-19. Study as a whole: Acute and convalescent COVID-19 samples came from the United States, Italy and Spain. PBMCs, B-cell-depleted T cells, or T cells were the source of the cDNA or gDNA that made up the material.

In the source study's methods: From reference gene primer amplification, estimates of nucleated cell counts were derived. The repertoire was sequenced with immunoSEQ multiplex PCR; TCRdb's copy has only in-frame clones and lacks some. V, J and clone size are those of that table, while D and trimming were read from the DNA. The data show approximately 52,000 clones, with 85% to 90% seen just once and roughly 10% held by the top ten. This CDR3 is built from 16 residues. Losses at the gene ends were 5 bases for V and 5 bases for J; bases not matched to a gene: 10. CDR1 MGHRA and CDR2 YSYEKL come from the germline V gene.

Sample: peripheral blood. This chain connects TRBV4-1 to TRBJ1-4; 8 nucleotides line up with TRBD1. The receptor's source is a human donor in a cohort sampled during active COVID-19. CDR3 DNA: TGCGCCAGCAGCGGCGGACAGGGTGCGGGGAATGAAAAACTGTTTTTT. Its translation: CASSGGQGAGNEKLFF.